What follows are 13 T cell receptor beta chains derived from one specimen sequenced in a study of CD8 T cells in Susac syndrome. Reverse transcription used about 0.45 to 1 ug RNA and random hexamers. TCRdb processed the immunoSEQ multiplex PCR reads anew with MiXCR; each CDR3 protein has one entry. The sample holds about 180,000 distinct CDR3 sequences, more than 90% seen once. The sequenced sample was CD4+ T cells from PBMCs. The receptors derive from a human donor with multiple sclerosis.

This clonotype was observed once. CDR3 region: CSALGGGHTYGYTF. CDR3 DNA sequence: TGCAGCGCCCTAGGAGGGGGCCACACCTATGGCTACACCTTC. V usage is TRBV29-1 and J usage is TRBJ1-2; 7 bases match TRBD1. J lost 4 bases, V lost 7 bases, and 12 bases had no gene match. This CDR3 has 14 amino acids. The germline gives CDR1 SQVTM, CDR2 ANQGSEA.

CDR3 sequence reads: CASSKRTGAGMEQYF. CDR3 nucleotide sequence: TGTGCCAGCAGCAAACGGACAGGGGCCGGTATGGAGCAGTACTTC. The chain is built from TRBV7-2 and TRBJ2-7; 9 bases fit TRBD1. The CDR3 consists of 15 residues. Looked up from germline, CDR1 is SGHTA and CDR2 is FQGNSA. J lost 7 bases, V lost 5 bases, and 12 bases had no gene match.

This clonotype was recorded only once. CDR3 coding DNA: TGCAGTTCCTCTGCGGGGGGGCCTTTGGATACGCAGTATTTT. It specifies CSSSAGGPLDTQYF. V is TRBV20-1 and J is TRBJ2-3; 9 bases are a match to TRBD2. CDR3 length: 14 residues. V was pared by 8 bases and J by 6 bases, with 12 bases of the junction left unmatched. Germline CDR1 and CDR2: DFQATT and SNEGSKA (reference sequence).

This chain uses TRBV18 with TRBJ1-2; 9 bases line up with TRBD1. The germline CDR1 and CDR2 sequences are KGHSH and LQKENI. Germline trimming cut 5 bases from V and 3 bases from J; bases unmatched to any gene: 13. The CDR3 runs to 17 residues. In nucleotides, the CDR3 is TGTGCCAGCTCATCCGGGACAGGGACAACATTCGACTATGGCTACACCTTC. Residues: CASSSGTGTTFDYGYTF.

The V and J genes are TRBV19 and TRBJ1-5; perhaps TRBD1 as D (6 bases). The V and J ends lost 6 bases and 5 bases respectively, with 14 bases between them. In germline, CDR1 is LNHDA, CDR2 SQIVND (reference sequence). This CDR3 spans 14 amino acids. The chain's CDR3 is CASSRDRKYQPQHF. CDR3 bases: TGTGCCAGTAGCCGCGACAGGAAATATCAGCCCCAGCATTTT.

The rearrangement uses TRBV5-1 and TRBJ2-3; maybe TRBD1 (6 bases). The CDR3 has 14 amino acids. Between the trimmed V and J ends, which lost 1 base and 6 bases, there was a span of 12 bases. In germline, CDR1 is SGHRS, CDR2 YFSETQ. The CDR3: CASSLPGARDTQYF. CDR3 nucleotide sequence: TGCGCCAGCAGCTTGCCAGGGGCGAGGGATACGCAGTATTTT.

The gene calls are TRBV3-1 and TRBJ1-6, with D unclear. The CDR3 consists of 13 residues. CDR1 and CDR2 (germline): LGHDT, YNNKEL (reference sequence). V gave up 2 bases and J gave up 6 bases, with 5 bases separating them. CDR3 in amino acids: CASSQLVNSPLHF. CDR3 nucleotide sequence: TGTGCCAGCAGCCAATTGGTTAATTCACCCCTCCACTTT.

The chain links TRBV28 to TRBJ2-7; TRBD2 matches 9 bases. CDR1 and CDR2 (germline): MDHEN, SYDVKM. The CDR3 covers 15 residues. V lost 6 bases and J lost 5; bases outside the gene matches: 11. The CDR3 region is CASRSSGGPIHEQYF. The CDR3 DNA sequence: TGTGCCAGCAGATCAAGCGGGGGGCCCATCCACGAGCAGTACTTC.

The chain recombines TRBV7-2 with TRBJ2-5; D perhaps matches TRBD2 (5 bases). CDR1 is SGHTA, CDR2 FQGNSA, per germline. V dropped 2 bases and J dropped 5 bases, with 12 bases sitting between them. CDR3 size: 14 residues. In nucleotides, the CDR3 is TGTGCCAGCAGCTTACAAGGGTGGAGGGAGACCCAGTACTTC. Translating it yields CASSLQGWRETQYF.

The J gene is TRBJ2-3, the V gene TRBV12-5, with a weak D call TRBD1 (6 bases). The CDR3 has 13 amino acids. Trimming removed 9 bases at V and 2 bases at J, with 12 bases between. CDR1 and CDR2 (germline): LGHNT, FRNRAP. Here the CDR3 DNA reads TGTGCTAGCCACGGACAGAACACAGATACGCAGTATTTT. It yields the protein CASHGQNTDTQYF.

V and J are TRBV7-8 and TRBJ2-1, with TRBD1 matching 8 bases. CDR1 is SGHVS, CDR2 FQNEAQ, per germline. The CDR3 loop spans 17 amino acids. Trimming at V came to 3 bases and at J to 5 bases, leaving 12 bases not matched to a gene. The CDR3, as DNA: TGTGCCAGCAGCTTTCAAATCGGGACAGGTCGCGACAATGAGCAGTTCTTC. Translated: CASSFQIGTGRDNEQFF.

This clonotype has just one count. The chain has TRBV29-1 and TRBJ1-1; 7 positions match TRBD1. V lost 4 bases to trimming and J lost 7 bases; unmatched junction nucleotides: 24. In germline, CDR1 is SQVTM, CDR2 ANQGSEA. The CDR3 covers 18 residues. CDR3 DNA sequence: TGCAGCGTTGGGCGCGCGACTGGAAATTGGCAGGGGGACGGTGAAGCTTTCTTT. Its protein is CSVGRATGNWQGDGEAFF. Variable domain in full (rest from reference TRBV29-1 and TRBJ1-1): SAVISQKPSRDICQRGTSLTIQCQVDSQVTMMFWYRQQPGQSLTLIATANQGSEATYESGFVIDKFPISRPNLTFSTLTVSNMSPEDSSIYLCSVGRATGNWQGDGEAFFGQGTRLTVV.

The chain uses TRBV18 and TRBJ2-6, with 7 bases that match TRBD1. CDR3 length equals 18 residues. CDR1 and CDR2 (germline): KGHSH, LQKENI. V gave up 4 bases and J gave up 0 bases; unmatched junction bases: 9. The CDR3 reads CASSQTRDRPSGANVLTF. In nucleotides, the CDR3 is TGTGCCAGCTCACAGACAAGGGACAGACCCTCTGGGGCCAACGTCCTGACTTTC.